This T cell receptor (beta chain) was sequenced for a study of shared clonotypes between healthy human individuals. This clone was seen a single time. V lost 6 bases and J 1 base, leaving 11 bases between the germline ends. The CDR3 length is 13 residues. Per germline, CDR1 SGHNT and CDR2 YYREEE (reference sequence). Assay used: immunoSEQ multiplex PCR; TCRdb lists only in-frame clones, some missing. The sample holds 2 million to 2.5 million clones, roughly 92% seen once. The TCR was taken from a man in his late teens or twenties in good health. Some clones in this sample may be carry-over from other donors' samples. Specimen: naive CD4+ T cells from PBMCs. Regarding subset: CD45RA+ positively selected. This rearrangement joins TRBV5-4 to TRBJ2-7, with D unclear. The CDR3 spells CASTSPYSYEQYF. CDR3 in DNA: TGTGCCAGCACCTCTCCTTATTCCTACGAGCAGTACTTC.